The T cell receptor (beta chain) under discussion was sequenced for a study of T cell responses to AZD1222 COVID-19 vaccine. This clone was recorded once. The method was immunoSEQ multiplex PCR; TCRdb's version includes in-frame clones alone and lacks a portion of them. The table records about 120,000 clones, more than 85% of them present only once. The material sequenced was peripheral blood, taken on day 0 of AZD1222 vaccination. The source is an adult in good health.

The DNA for the CDR3 is TGTGCCAGCTCACCACGACAGGGCCATAATTCACCCCTCCACTTT. It is translated as CASSPRQGHNSPLHF. The chain employs TRBV18 and TRBJ1-6, with 7 bases lining up with TRBD1. The CDR3 has 15 residues. The junction had 2 bases not matched to a gene; V was cut back by 1 base and J by 5 bases. Germline V lookup: CDR1 KGHSH, CDR2 LQKENI.